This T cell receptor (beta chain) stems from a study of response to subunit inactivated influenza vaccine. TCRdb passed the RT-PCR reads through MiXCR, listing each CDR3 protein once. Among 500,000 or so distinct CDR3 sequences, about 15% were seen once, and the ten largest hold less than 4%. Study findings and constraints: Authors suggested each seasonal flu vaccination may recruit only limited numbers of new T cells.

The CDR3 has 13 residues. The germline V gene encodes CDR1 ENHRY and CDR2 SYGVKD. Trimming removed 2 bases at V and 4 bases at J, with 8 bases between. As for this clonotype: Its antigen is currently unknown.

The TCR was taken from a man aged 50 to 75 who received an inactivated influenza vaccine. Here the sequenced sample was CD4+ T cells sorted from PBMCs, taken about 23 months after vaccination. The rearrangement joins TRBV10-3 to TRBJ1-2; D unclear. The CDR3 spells CAISENSAYGYTF. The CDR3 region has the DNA TGTGCCATCAGTGAGAACAGCGCCTATGGCTACACCTTC.